This TCR beta chain was recovered during a study of cytomegalovirus exposure and HLA in healthy donors (dated by TCRdb to the late 2010s). Regarding the research as a whole: An earlier analysis of some 550 of the donors reported 250 to 350 Gb of sequence data and 117 million unique TCR beta sequences from some 180 million T cells. A later genetic analysis used genome-wide SNP genotypes for about 65% of the 666 donors, treating that subset as a discovery cohort. A later analysis re-analyzed previously published TCR beta repertoires from 600 to 850 donors and added high-resolution HLA genotyping to study TCR occurrence patterns. Roughly five DR-DQ haplotypes were treated as single units for association and clustering because of strong linkage in the cohort. The study aimed to test whether cataloging public T cell receptors could reveal signatures of past pathogen exposure. The T cell repertoires of 666 subjects were profiled by immunosequencing and related to cytomegalovirus serostatus. The number of donors typed differed by locus, with roughly 620-630 for A, B, C, DRB1 and DQB1, approximately 500 for DQA1, about 610 for DPA1, and approximately 470 for DPB1. Class I and class II HLA loci were covered by the typing at four-digit resolution. The later analysis used no new phenotypic data to find candidate immune exposures, relying instead on TCR beta sequences and their occurrence across donors. The genetic ancestry cluster associated with self-reported Caucasian donors included over 80% of the 300 to 450 genotyped donors. In addition to the first cohort of around 670 subjects, a separate validation cohort of under 150 different subjects was used. Donor age, sex, ethnicity and CMV serostatus were compiled together with the repertoire data. An earlier analysis of some 500 of the donors used high-throughput TCR beta sequencing to judge whether each TCR beta V gene segment behaved as functional or pseudogenic. Roughly 290 gigabases of sequencing data and 75 million to 85 million unique TCR sequences made up an early release that covered some 640 HLA-typed donors. Among some 410 genotyped donors of the cohort, an average of around 250,000 unique TCR beta nucleotide sequences was sequenced per donor, of which roughly 17% were non-productive. Every repertoire in the discovery cohort had been generated on one and the same sequencing platform. High-throughput TCR immunosequencing, statistical association of individual TCRs with disease status, and machine learning were combined to predict cytomegalovirus infection status. What the research found in general, with its limitations: In a later analysis, most CMV-associated TCR beta chains were found to appear HLA-restricted, with HLA associations seemingly driven largely by CMV exposure. Cytomegalovirus status was reported to be diagnosed by the classifier with high specificity and sensitivity in both the original and validation cohorts. In a later analysis, HLA-associated TCR beta chains were found to be more clonally expanded and to have lower generation probabilities than equally common non-associated chains. In a later analysis, TCR association rates were found to vary across HLA loci, with the most associated TCRs seen for DRB1 alleles and the fewest for HLA-C alleles. For the cohort, immune exposure information was limited to CMV serostatus. A group of highly shared sequence variants was considered likely to be a technical artifact of the sequencing pipeline. When HLA alleles, especially DR and DQ, strongly co-occurred, attributing TCR associations to individual alleles was difficult. The authors suggested that the approach could potentially be generalized to other disease states and immunological phenotypes. Because counts were too low, roughly 16 rarely observed V segments, including chromosome 9 orphons, were excluded from the earlier analysis of around 640 of the donors. Linkage disequilibrium might explain the correlated functional status among segregating V segments, but an unknown experimental factor could not be ruled out. A further reported finding was that TCR beta sequences accurately predicted the HLA-A and HLA-B alleles for most subjects in the first cohort. In a later analysis, about 16,000 TCR beta sequences were associated with specific HLA alleles at a false discovery rate of 0.05. The study gave a list of 150 to 200 TCR beta chains associated with cytomegalovirus. Several of the top co-occurrence clusters appeared to be linked to parvovirus B19, influenza, CMV and Epstein-Barr virus, according to a later analysis. The presence/absence analyses assumed that sequencing depth was roughly uniform across donors, and that assumption may not be true. A later genetic analysis associated a missense DCLRE1C variant with V-gene and J-gene trimming of TCR beta chains, and an independent cohort replicated the association. Across donors, most TCR sequences were observed very rarely, whereas some public TCRs were present in many individuals. According to a later genetic analysis, donors in an Asian-associated ancestry cluster had fewer N-insertions in productive TCRs than the approximately 670-donor mean. This cohort had only TCR beta chains sequenced, and the lack of alpha or paired-chain data limited which features could be detected. In vitro tests confirmed that a few of the cytomegalovirus-associated TCR beta chains recognize cytomegalovirus antigens. Because HLA typing was missing for some donors at each locus, association tests included only the typed subset. Some IMGT-functional V segments, including TRBV6-2 and TRBV6-3, could not be told apart with the 87-base-pair reads, so those segments were excluded. In an earlier analysis of over 550 of the donors, most TCR beta V segments were observed in productive rearrangements about 87% or about 30% of the time, broadly matching IMGT annotations.

Remarks on this clone: Its antigen specificity is not known.

The cohort comprised 666 healthy bone marrow donors. At the time of sampling, all cohort members were nominally healthy, though unrecorded immune exposures were likely present. The donor was CMV seronegative and belonged to the group of over 350 seronegative cohort members. Every donor gave a peripheral blood sample, and the peripheral blood mononuclear cells from that sample were used for TCR beta sequencing. Genomic DNA was extracted from the blood cell samples with the Qiagen DNeasy Blood Extraction Kit. Library preparation was by the immunoSEQ multiplex PCR assay. For the multiplex PCR, a mixture combining 60 forward primers for TCR Vbeta segments and 13 reverse primers for TCR Jbeta segments was used. The CDR3 region of rearranged TCR beta genes was amplified from genomic DNA by a multiplex PCR assay. The Illumina HiSeq System was used to sequence the amplified TCR beta libraries as 87-base-pair reads. Regarding the original processing steps: In a later analysis, tens of millions of unique TCR beta chains were counted across the roughly 670 repertoires, and about 10 million of these chains were shared by at least two donors. Raw reads were error-corrected and collapsed into unique sequences by a nearest-neighbor algorithm in which closely related sequences were merged to remove PCR and sequencing errors. To assign V, D and J gene segments, CDR3 sequences were aligned to IMGT reference sequences. For a sequence to be retained, at least a six-nucleotide match to both a V gene segment and a J gene segment was required. Rearrangements were classified as productive when the CDR3 lacked stop codons and remained in frame with V and J, and all other rearrangements were classified as non-productive. CDR3 was defined by IMGT convention, running from the second conserved V-encoded cysteine to the conserved J-encoded phenylalanine. In an earlier analysis of around 600 of the donors, sequences lacking an unambiguous match to a single V gene segment were excluded. An earlier analysis of about 590 of the donors classified V segments as functional when productive rearrangements were above 56.7% and as segregating when the standard deviation between donors was above 5%. A statistical classification framework was built to diagnose cytomegalovirus status from the catalog of TCR beta chain sequences. In a later analysis, V and J genes were assigned by comparing TCR nucleotide sequences against IMGT/GENE-DB human TR gene sequences. A later analysis assigned CDR3 sequences and most-parsimonious VDJ recombination scenarios with the TCRdist pipeline. In a later analysis, every TCR beta chain was defined by the combination of its CDR3 amino acid sequence and its V-gene family, and reads without a unique V-gene family were dropped. In a later analysis, fewer than 600 highly shared, low-generation-probability nucleotide sequences were removed to address suspected cross-contamination and a sequencing artifact. In a later analysis, a clonal expansion index was calculated for each public chain from normalized within-repertoire ranks of inferred template counts. In a later analysis, generation probabilities were computed using a VDJ recombination model fitted to out-of-frame rearrangements, and the results were checked against IGoR. Hypergeometric tests were used in a later analysis to score TCR-TCR, TCR-HLA and TCR-CMV co-occurrence, with a repertoire-size bias correction applied to the TCR pairs. A later analysis estimated false discovery rates by permuting HLA or CMV assignments 20 times. In a later analysis, co-occurring TCRs were grouped using DBSCAN, and TCRdist sequence similarity was added for clustering within HLA-allele-positive subsets. Co-occurrence clustering excluded repertoires with fewer than 30,000 or more than 120,000 public chains, plus five with anomalous nucleotide sharing. This immuneACCESS table, as held by TCRdb, lists in-frame sequences with V and J called but not all clones. Of the missing ones, under half trace to an unresolved V gene in checked studies; the others have no known cause. V and J calls and clone size are as listed in that table; D and trimming were resolved from the DNA. The sample table gives around 75,000 clones. The ten top clones hold over 1.2% of the sample.

The CDR3 holds 15 amino acids from the cysteine to the phenylalanine. Only the CDR3 portion is preserved as DNA: 45 bases, with reading frame beginning at the first base. CDR1 and CDR2, per the germline V gene, are SGHTA and FQGNSA. Trimming accounts for 6 bases at V and 3 bases at J, while the number of junction bases matched to no gene is 5. This TCR was recovered from a woman in her fifties or sixties in good health and CMV-seronegative. Rearrangement joined TRBV7-2 to TRBJ1-2; TRBD1 aligns with 12 central bases. Sequencing was performed on PBMCs. The DNA reads TGTGCCAGCAGGAGGGACAGGGGGCGAGACTATGGCTACACCTTC. The encoded protein is CASRRDRGRDYGYTF.